This T cell receptor beta chain was profiled in a study of cytomegalovirus exposure and HLA in healthy donors. The table came from immunoSEQ multiplex PCR; TCRdb's copy has only in-frame clones and leaves some out. The data show about 130,000 clones, roughly 89% seen once. The germline V gene has CDR1 SGHKS and CDR2 YYEKEE (reference sequence). V lost 4 bases and J 4 bases, leaving 21 bases between the germline ends. This CDR3 comprises 16 residues. Sequencing was performed on PBMCs. This rearrangement joins TRBV5-5 to TRBJ2-7; tentative D call: TRBD2 (6 bases). This clonotype was sampled from a woman aged 18-30 years in good health and CMV-seropositive. The CDR3 DNA follows: TGTGCCAGCAGCGACCCCCTTGGAGGGTACTATTACGAGCAGTACTTC. Translation: CASSDPLGGYYYEQYF.